The present T cell receptor beta chain was sequenced within a study of beta chain features in type 1 diabetes. Whole-study findings and limits: Patients with type 1 diabetes carried fewer insertions and had more deletions at their VDJ junctions.

Germline values: CDR1 SGHTA, CDR2 FQGNSA. The CDR3 runs 15 residues. The V end lost 1 base, the J end lost 2 bases, and 10 bases lay between the germline ends. Remarks on this clone: Its antigen is unknown.

Of the isolated RNA, all was reverse transcribed, and so the sequenced material was expressed TCRB transcripts. The data were produced by immunoSEQ multiplex PCR, yet TCRdb's version contains in-frame clones alone and is incomplete. In the table there are around 430,000 clones, about 30% of which are singletons. The sequenced sample was naive CD4+ T cells from blood. The sequence derives from a man younger than 30 in good health. The chain combines TRBV7-2 with TRBJ2-3; D is uncertain. The CDR3 here is CASSLVWLNTDTQYF. In DNA form, the CDR3 reads TGTGCCAGCAGCTTAGTCTGGCTTAACACAGATACGCAGTATTTT.